The next 14 T cell receptor beta chains were all read from a single sample in a study of OX40 agonist ivuxolimab in advanced cancers. Only in-frame clones appear in the TCRdb table, and some are missing; sequencing was by immunoSEQ multiplex PCR. In the table there are some 110,000 clones, 85% to 95% of which are singletons. The input for sequencing was CD4+ or CD8+ T cells sorted from blood, taken in a trial of the OX40 agonist ivuxolimab. The receptors were gathered from an adult with an advanced solid tumor such as melanoma, head and neck, liver or kidney cancer.

This clone was seen only a few times. The chain is built from TRBV25-1 and TRBJ2-7, with D hard to call. The germline V gene has CDR1 MGHDK and CDR2 SYGVNS. V lost 6 bases and J lost 1, with 16 bases in between. This CDR3 has 15 amino acids. DNA of the CDR3: TGTGCCAGCAGCCAAAGGCTTGGGCTTTCCTACGAGCAGTACTTC. Encoded protein: CASSQRLGLSYEQYF.

The V call is TRBV7-8, the J call TRBJ1-5; D perhaps matches TRBD1 (6 bases). Trimming pared 4 bases from V and 4 bases from J, leaving 11 bases between. This CDR3 has 14 amino acids. Germline values: CDR1 SGHVS, CDR2 FQNEAQ. CDR3 sequence: CASSSGVENQPQHF. CDR3 DNA sequence: TGTGCCAGCAGCTCAGGGGTGGAGAATCAGCCCCAGCATTTT.

The rearrangement links TRBV9 to TRBJ2-7; D is unclear. V was pared by 3 bases and J by 3 bases, with 7 bases between. CDR1 is SGDLS, CDR2 YYNGEE, per germline. The CDR3 covers 12 residues. The CDR3 nucleotides read TGTGCCAGCAGCGGGCAAGACTACGAGCAGTACTTC. Its protein product is CASSGQDYEQYF.

This clone was counted a few times. The rearrangement uses TRBV27 and TRBJ2-7; TRBD1 matches at 9 bases. The CDR3 loop spans 13 amino acids. V shed 8 bases and J 3 bases; nucleotides not matched to a gene: 5. The germline CDR1 and CDR2 sequences are MNHEY and SMNVEV (reference sequence). Here the CDR3 DNA reads TGTGCCAGCTCGGACAGGGGTAACTACGAGCAGTACTTC. Amino acid sequence: CASSDRGNYEQYF.

This chain uses TRBV2 with TRBJ2-1; D not certain. In germline, CDR1 is SNHLY, CDR2 FYNNEI. This CDR3 is 16 amino acids long. Trimming stripped 1 base from V and 8 bases from J, with 18 bases between. CDR3 in DNA: TGTGCCAGCAGTGAAGGCCCGGTCCTAGATTGGGATGAGCAGTTCTTC. Protein product: CASSEGPVLDWDEQFF.

The gene calls are TRBV5-1 and TRBJ2-5; possibly TRBD1 for D (6 bases). There are 14 residues in the CDR3. V was clipped by 4 bases and J by 4 bases, with 14 bases between them. Looked up from germline, CDR1 is SGHRS and CDR2 is YFSETQ. The CDR3 region is CASSEDRPLETQYF. In nucleotides, the CDR3 is TGCGCCAGCAGCGAGGACAGACCCTTAGAGACCCAGTACTTC.

V and J are TRBV6-5 and TRBJ1-4; 10 bases are shared with TRBD1. The V gene end was trimmed by 4 bases and the J gene end by 8 bases; junction bases not matched to a gene: 4. There are 14 residues in the CDR3. Per germline, CDR1 MNHEY and CDR2 SVGAGI. This CDR3 reads CASSSGTGEEKLFF. The CDR3 DNA reads as TGTGCCAGCAGTTCCGGGACAGGGGAAGAAAAACTGTTTTTT.

The CDR3 is CASSPSEGLGNQPQHF. Here the CDR3 DNA reads TGTGCCAGCAGCCCCAGTGAGGGACTGGGCAATCAGCCCCAGCATTTT. The V call is TRBV9, the J call TRBJ1-5; possible D gene TRBD1, 5 bases. The germline V gene encodes CDR1 SGDLS and CDR2 YYNGEE. Trimming removed 4 bases at V and 2 bases at J, with 16 bases between. CDR3 size: 16 residues.

The V gene is TRBV7-2, the J gene TRBJ1-1, with TRBD1 identical over 7 bases. CDR3 length: 15 residues. J lost 4 bases, V lost 5 bases, and 10 bases had no gene match. Germline V lookup: CDR1 SGHTA, CDR2 FQGNSA. The CDR3 DNA sequence: TGTGCCAGCAGCACGAGGGGGCCTCGTGCCACTGAAGCTTTCTTT. Translated: CASSTRGPRATEAFF.

The V call is TRBV2, the J call TRBJ1-2; D possibly corresponds to TRBD1 (5 bases). This CDR3 has 14 amino acids. Between the trimmed V and J ends, which lost 4 bases and 4 bases, there was a span of 13 bases. The germline V gene encodes CDR1 SNHLY and CDR2 FYNNEI. The DNA for the CDR3 is TGTGCCAGCAGTGTTTTAGCGGGGGTCTATGGCTACACCTTC. Encoded protein: CASSVLAGVYGYTF.

The rearrangement joins TRBV2 to TRBJ2-1; D ambiguous. Deletions cut 7 bases from V and 4 bases from J, with 11 bases between. The CDR3 runs to 13 residues. CDR1 and CDR2 from the germline V gene are SNHLY and FYNNEI. The CDR3 spells CASNPGPYNEQFF. The DNA for the CDR3 is TGTGCCAGCAATCCCGGGCCTTACAATGAGCAGTTCTTC.

The gene calls are TRBV28 and TRBJ2-7; TRBD1 agrees at 7 bases. Germline loops: CDR1 MDHEN, CDR2 SYDVKM. V gave up 5 bases and J gave up 0 bases; unmatched junction bases: 4. This CDR3 has 14 residues. CDR3 region: CASSPGTASYEQYF. CDR3 bases: TGTGCCAGCAGTCCCGGGACAGCCTCCTACGAGCAGTACTTC.

The chain recombines TRBV28 with TRBJ1-1; D is unclear. The germline CDR1 and CDR2 sequences are MDHEN and SYDVKM. This CDR3 spans 14 amino acids. V was shortened by 2 bases and J by 3 bases, with 10 bases between the two germline ends. The CDR3 here is CASSLRGRYTEAFF. The CDR3 nucleotides read TGTGCCAGCAGTTTAAGAGGTAGATACACTGAAGCTTTCTTT.

The chain has TRBV4-1 and TRBJ1-4; D uncertain. Trimming removed 2 bases at V and 7 bases at J, with 11 bases between. The length of the CDR3 is 14 residues. The germline CDR1 and CDR2 sequences are MGHRA and YSYEKL. The CDR3 loop reads CASSQLGSGEKLFF. The CDR3 coding sequence is TGCGCCAGCAGCCAATTAGGGAGCGGTGAAAAACTGTTTTTT.